A selection of T cell receptor beta chains follows, all from one sample in a study of OX40 agonist ivuxolimab in advanced cancers. Method: immunoSEQ multiplex PCR; TCRdb's copy keeps in-frame clones and lacks some. The table has about 52,000 clones, approximately 88% seen once. Material: CD4+ or CD8+ T cells sorted from blood, obtained in a trial of the OX40 agonist ivuxolimab. These receptor sequences come from an adult with an advanced solid tumor such as melanoma, head and neck, liver or kidney cancer. The CDR3 runs from the conserved cysteine through the conserved F or W. The D gene is left open where the match is weak. Where a row states a size, it is once, few, many or the class of an expanded clone; other rows omit it.

d_call clone_size j_call v_call cdr3_nt cdr3_aa
TRBD2 few TRBJ2-3 TRBV28 TGTGCCAGCAGTTTTCTTAGCGGGACCGATACGCAGTATTTT CASSFLSGTDTQYF
. . TRBJ2-5 TRBV2 TGTGCCAGCAGTGCTGACAGGCACCAAGAGACCCAGTACTTC CASSADRHQETQYF
. . TRBJ2-3 TRBV6-4 TGTGCCAGCAGTGACGGGGACTTAAGCACAGATACGCAGTATTTT CASSDGDLSTDTQYF
. . TRBJ2-2 TRBV11-2 TGTGCCAGCAGCTCTAGCCTTAGGGACCCTGGGGGCACCGGGGAGCTGTTTTTT CASSSSLRDPGGTGELFF
TRBD2 . TRBJ2-5 TRBV7-2 TGTGCCAGCAGCTTACGGCCAGGACTAGCGAACCGTGAGACCCAGTACTTC CASSLRPGLANRETQYF
TRBD2 . TRBJ2-1 TRBV2 TGTGCCAACCCCCCCCAGCGGGGGATTTCCTACAATGAGCAGTTCTTC CANPPQRGISYNEQFF
. . TRBJ2-3 TRBV7-3 TGTGCCAGCAGCTTAAGAGGATACACAGATACGCAGTATTTT CASSLRGYTDTQYF
TRBD1 . TRBJ2-5 TRBV28 TGTGCCAGCTGTATGCCCGGGACAGGGGTAGAGACCCAGTACTTC CASCMPGTGVETQYF
TRBD2 . TRBJ2-3 TRBV5-4 TGTGCCAGCAGCGGGCTCGTAGCGGGGGGGGCAGATACGCAGTATTTT CASSGLVAGGADTQYF
TRBD1 . TRBJ1-4 TRBV4-3 TGCGCCAGCAGCCAAGCCTCTGTGGACAGGACAAATGAAAAACTGTTTTTT CASSQASVDRTNEKLFF
. . TRBJ1-2 TRBV6-6 TGTGCCAGCAGTTTCGACAAATATGGCTACACCTTC CASSFDKYGYTF
. . TRBJ1-1 TRBV4-1 TGCGCCAGCAGCCCGGTGGGGGACACTGAAGCTTTCTTT CASSPVGDTEAFF
. . TRBJ1-1 TRBV29-1 TGCAGCGTTGAAGGCCCGTCTGAAGCTTTCTTT CSVEGPSEAFF
TRBD1 . TRBJ2-1 TRBV5-1 TGCGCCAGCAGCTTGGGGACAGGTCCGCGGGAGCAGTTCTTC CASSLGTGPREQFF
. once TRBJ2-3 TRBV7-9 TGTGCCAGCAGCCCAAGACCCACAGATACGCAGTATTTT CASSPRPTDTQYF
. . TRBJ2-7 TRBV7-2 TGTGCCAGCAGCTTACAGGCAACTTCCTACGAGCAGTACTTC CASSLQATSYEQYF
. . TRBJ1-6 TRBV4-1 TGCGCCAGCAGCCAAGTAGGCAGGGGAAACTCACCCCTCCACTTT CASSQVGRGNSPLHF
. . TRBJ1-1 TRBV5-1 TGCGCCAGCAGCTTACAAATGAACACTGAAGCTTTCTTT CASSLQMNTEAFF
. . TRBJ2-1 TRBV7-2 TGTGCCAGCAGCTTGGTAGCGGTCTCCTACAATGAGCAGTTCTTC CASSLVAVSYNEQFF
. . TRBJ2-2 TRBV9 TGTGCCAGCAGCGTATCGGCCCAGCTAAACACCGGGGAGCTGTTTTTT CASSVSAQLNTGELFF
. . TRBJ1-1 TRBV4-3 TGCGCCAGCAGCCAAGACAGACTGGGCACTGAAGCTTTCTTT CASSQDRLGTEAFF
. few TRBJ2-1 TRBV29-1 TGCAGCGTTGGAGTGAGCTCCTACAATGAGCAGTTCTTC CSVGVSSYNEQFF
. . TRBJ2-7 TRBV4-3 TGCGCCAGCAGCCAAGTAGACGGCAGAAGCTCCTACGAGCAGTACTTC CASSQVDGRSSYEQYF
TRBD2 . TRBJ2-7 TRBV9 TGTGCCAGCAGCGCGGGACTAGAGAGTAACGAGCAGTACTTC CASSAGLESNEQYF
TRBD1 . TRBJ2-5 TRBV10-3 TGTGCCATCAGGGGACAGGGGGGACAAGAGACCCAGTACTTC CAIRGQGGQETQYF
TRBD2 . TRBJ2-3 TRBV5-1 TGCGCCAGCAGCTTGGGGCGGACTAGCGGGGGACAAGATACGCAGTATTTT CASSLGRTSGGQDTQYF
TRBD1 . TRBJ1-2 TRBV14 TGTGCCAGCAGCCCTACCCGGGACAGGGGATCCAACTATGGCTACACCTTC CASSPTRDRGSNYGYTF